One sample yielded the 3 T cell receptor beta chains listed below, sequenced in a study of blood T cell repertoires in COVID-19 (dated by TCRdb to 2018 to 2020). Receptors were amplified or captured by the immunoSEQ multiplex PCR assay. TCRdb re-hosts the immuneACCESS table, in-frame sequences only. Its copies lack some clones; in the studies checked, an unresolved V gene accounts for under half of them, and the cause for the rest is not known. Within this sample are approximately 210,000 clones, with approximately 90% of them counted one time only. The biggest ten clones account for 4.5% to 5.5% of the sample. The sequenced sample was peripheral blood. Receptors were obtained from a woman aged 40 to 50 with acute or convalescent COVID-19.

This sequence joins TRBV6-5 and TRBJ2-2, with a possible D match to TRBD1 (6 bases). The CDR3 has 16 amino acids. V lost 4 bases, J lost 6 bases, and 18 bases lay in between. The germline V gene has CDR1 MNHEY and CDR2 SVGAGI. The chain's CDR3 is CASSSPAGVVAGELFF. As DNA, the CDR3 is TGTGCCAGCAGTTCCCCGGCAGGGGTGGTAGCCGGGGAGCTGTTTTTT.

V and J are TRBV4-1 and TRBJ1-5; 7 nucleotides match TRBD1. The CDR3 totals 16 residues. V lost 2 bases and J lost 4; bases outside the gene matches: 8. Germline CDR1 and CDR2: MGHRA and YSYEKL. The CDR3 coding sequence is TGCGCCAGCAGCCAACCCCGGACAGGTATGAATCAGCCCCAGCATTTT. This encodes CASSQPRTGMNQPQHF.

This chain uses TRBV11-2 with TRBJ1-2, with TRBD1 matching 8 bases. Trimming removed 4 bases from V and 4 bases from J; junction bases left unmatched: 5. This CDR3 contains 14 residues. Looked up from germline, CDR1 is SGHAT and CDR2 is FQNNGV. CDR3 coding DNA: TGTGCCAGCAGCTCCGGACAGGGTAGCTATGGCTACACCTTC. Protein: CASSSGQGSYGYTF. The full variable domain, its missing parts supplied by reference TRBV11-2 and TRBJ1-2, is EAGVAQSPRYKIIEKRQSVAFWCNPISGHATLYWYQQILGQGPKLLIQFQNNGVVDDSQLPKDRFSAERLKGVDSTLKIQPAKLEDSAVYLCASSSGQGSYGYTFGSGTRLTVV.